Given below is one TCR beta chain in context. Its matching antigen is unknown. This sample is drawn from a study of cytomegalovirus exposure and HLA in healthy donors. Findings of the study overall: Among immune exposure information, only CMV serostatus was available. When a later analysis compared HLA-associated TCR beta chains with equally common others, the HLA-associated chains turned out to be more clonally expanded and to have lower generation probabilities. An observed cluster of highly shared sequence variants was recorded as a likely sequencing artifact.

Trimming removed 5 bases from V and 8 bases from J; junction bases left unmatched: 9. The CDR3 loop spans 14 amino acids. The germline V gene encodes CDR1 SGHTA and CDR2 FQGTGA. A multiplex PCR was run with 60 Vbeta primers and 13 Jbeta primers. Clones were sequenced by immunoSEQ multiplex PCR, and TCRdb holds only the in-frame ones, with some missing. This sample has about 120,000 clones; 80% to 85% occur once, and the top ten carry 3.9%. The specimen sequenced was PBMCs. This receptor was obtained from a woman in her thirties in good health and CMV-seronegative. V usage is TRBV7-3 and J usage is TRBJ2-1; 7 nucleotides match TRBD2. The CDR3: CASSLDLGGYEQFF. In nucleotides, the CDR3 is TGTGCCAGCAGCCTCGACTTGGGGGGGTATGAGCAGTTCTTC.